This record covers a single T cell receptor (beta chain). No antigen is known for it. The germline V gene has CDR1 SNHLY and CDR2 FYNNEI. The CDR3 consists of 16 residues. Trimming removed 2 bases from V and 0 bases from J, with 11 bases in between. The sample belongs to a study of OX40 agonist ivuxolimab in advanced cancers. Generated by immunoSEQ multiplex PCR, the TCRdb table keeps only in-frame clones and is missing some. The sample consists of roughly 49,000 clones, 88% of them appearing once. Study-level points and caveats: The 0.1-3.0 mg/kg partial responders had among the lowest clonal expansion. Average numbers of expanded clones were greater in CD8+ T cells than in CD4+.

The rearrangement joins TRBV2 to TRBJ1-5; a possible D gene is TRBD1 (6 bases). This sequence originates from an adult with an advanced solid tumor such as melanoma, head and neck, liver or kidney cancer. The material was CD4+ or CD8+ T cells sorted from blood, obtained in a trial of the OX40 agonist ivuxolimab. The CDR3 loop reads CASSEMSGVSNQPQHF. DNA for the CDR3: TGTGCCAGCAGTGAAATGTCAGGGGTTAGCAATCAGCCCCAGCATTTT. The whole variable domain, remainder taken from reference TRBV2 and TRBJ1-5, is EPEVTQTPSHQVTQMGQEVILRCVPISNHLYFYWYRQILGQKVEFLVSFYNNEISEKSEIFDDQFSVERPDGSNFTLKIRSTKLEDSAMYFCASSEMSGVSNQPQHFGDGTRLSIL.